This record concerns one T cell receptor (beta chain) sequence. Its target is unknown. Amplified regions were TCR beta CDR3 sequences from RNA transcripts. HTBI primers were used for first-round RT-PCR of the TCR CDR3. Each CDR3 protein is one row after TCRdb ran MiXCR on the multiplex PCR reads. The sample consists of about 560,000 distinct CDR3 sequences, around 42% of them appearing once. Among the patients, aged 18 to 65, hyperthyroidism was newly diagnosed and had lasted under 2 months. The data were taken from a study of T cells in Graves' hyperthyroidism and ophthalmopathy. V gave up 0 bases and J gave up 7 bases; unmatched junction bases: 5. CDR1 DFQATT and CDR2 SNEGSKA come from the germline V gene (reference sequence). This CDR3 region has 14 residues. Study-level results: A model built on 13 V-J features separated ophthalmopathy from stable hyperthyroidism.

The clonotype comes from a woman aged 18 to 35 with Graves' hyperthyroidism. The chain uses TRBV20-1 and TRBJ2-7; TRBD2 matches at 11 bases. The sequenced material came from peripheral blood or thyroid tissue (not recorded which). The CDR3 reads CSARDLASGREQYF. Here the CDR3 DNA reads TGCAGTGCTAGAGATCTGGCTAGCGGGAGGGAGCAGTACTTC.